These 3 T cell receptor beta chains originate from one sample sequenced in a study of T-cell reconstitution after alpha-beta-depleted transplantation in children. The TCRbeta library incorporated unique molecular identifiers. Via MiXCR, TCRdb re-called the PCR reads, giving one row per CDR3 protein. The sample holds almost 400,000 distinct CDR3 sequences, around 21% seen once. Sequencing was performed on PBMCs from the stem cell graft donor, taken from the stem cell graft. These receptors were collected from a human donor who donated a stem cell graft to a child with acute myeloid leukemia.

This clonotype appeared a few times. This rearrangement joins TRBV20-1 to TRBJ2-3, with 8 positions matching TRBD2. In germline, CDR1 is DFQATT, CDR2 SNEGSKA (reference sequence). The length of the CDR3 is 16 residues. Trimming at V came to 3 bases and at J to 6 bases, leaving 14 bases not matched to a gene. The chain's CDR3 is CSASPRRGGSSDTQYF. The DNA of the CDR3 is TGCAGTGCTAGCCCCCGCCGGGGGGGCAGTTCGGATACGCAGTATTTT.

The V call is TRBV11-2, the J call TRBJ2-1, with 12 positions matching TRBD2. In germline, CDR1 is SGHAT, CDR2 FQNNGV. With V trimmed by 1 base and J by 4 bases, 2 bases remained unmatched. This CDR3 has 16 residues. CDR3 residues: CASSLGTSGVYNEQFF. DNA for the CDR3: TGTGCCAGCAGCTTAGGGACTAGCGGGGTATACAATGAGCAGTTCTTC.

The genes are TRBV27 and TRBJ2-1, with D perhaps matching TRBD2 (6 bases). CDR3 length: 15 residues. V was pared by 2 bases and J by 7 bases, with 15 bases between. Looked up from germline, CDR1 is MNHEY and CDR2 is SMNVEV (reference sequence). CDR3 region: CASSLGRESANEQFF. The CDR3, as DNA: TGTGCCAGCAGTTTAGGACGGGAGTCGGCGAATGAGCAGTTCTTC.